This passage covers 29 T cell receptor beta chains from one sample sequenced in a study of T-cell reconstitution after alpha-beta-depleted transplantation in children. As it was prepared, the TCRbeta library received unique molecular identifiers. MiXCR, applied by TCRdb to the PCR reads, yields one record per CDR3 protein. Of around 450,000 distinct CDR3 sequences listed, about 11% are singletons. The material sequenced was PBMCs, taken before TCRalphabeta/CD19-depleted stem cell transplant. The receptors here all came from a child aged 2-15 years with inherited bone marrow failure, due to receive a stem cell transplant.

This clonotype was picked up many times. This chain joins TRBV2 and TRBJ2-5; 13 nucleotides agree with TRBD2. CDR1 is SNHLY, CDR2 FYNNEI, per germline. Trimming took 5 bases from V and 0 from J; bases not matched to a gene: 12. The CDR3 runs 19 residues. The CDR3 loop is CASSLRTSGRITNQETQYF. The DNA for the CDR3 is TGTGCCAGCAGTCTCAGGACTAGCGGGAGAATTACAAACCAAGAGACCCAGTACTTC.

This chain links TRBV4-3 with TRBJ1-5, with 12 bases that match TRBD1. Germline loops: CDR1 LGHNA, CDR2 YSLEER. After removal of 0 bases from V and 2 bases from J, the junction contained 11 bases not matched to a gene. The CDR3 consists of 20 residues. The CDR3 nucleotides are TGCGCCAGCAGCCAAGAAACGGTCCGGGACAGGGGGCTAGGCAATCAGCCCCAGCATTTT. Amino acids: CASSQETVRDRGLGNQPQHF.

The chain couples TRBV19 to TRBJ2-3; maybe TRBD2 (6 bases). Trimming took 5 bases from V and 1 from J, leaving 10 bases between them. The CDR3 extends over 14 amino acids. Per germline, CDR1 LNHDA and CDR2 SQIVND (reference sequence). CDR3 sequence (DNA): TGTGCCAGTAGTGTGGGGACTGGCACAGATACGCAGTATTTT. Its protein is CASSVGTGTDTQYF.

This clonotype was counted at least ten times. This chain uses TRBV27 with TRBJ2-7, with D perhaps TRBD2 (6 bases). The CDR3 runs 13 residues. Germline values: CDR1 MNHEY, CDR2 SMNVEV (reference sequence). The V end was cut by 5 bases, the J end by 0 bases, with 8 bases between. The CDR3 region is CASSVAASYEQYF. Here the CDR3 DNA reads TGTGCCAGCAGTGTAGCGGCCTCCTACGAGCAGTACTTC.

Of note for this clonotype: This may arise from a read error, as a much more abundant clone is one base away. The chain uses TRBV6-2 or TRBV6-3 and TRBJ2-6, with D perhaps being TRBD1 or TRBD2 (5 bases each). Germline V gene sequence: CDR1 MNHEY, CDR2 SVGEGT. This CDR3 is 15 amino acids long. CDR3 bases: TGTGCCAGCAGTCAAGAGGGGTCTGCGGCCAACGTCCTGACTTTC. Translated, it gives CASSQEGSAANVLTF.

In its sample, this clonotype was seen many times. The V call is TRBV5-1, the J call TRBJ2-1; D is perhaps TRBD1 (6 bases). The CDR3 totals 13 residues. From germline, CDR1 is SGHRS and CDR2 YFSETQ. Trimming stripped 6 bases from V and 2 bases from J, with 9 bases between. CDR3 nucleotide sequence: TGCGCCAGCAAGGGGGAGCCCTACAATGAGCAGTTCTTC. It is translated as CASKGEPYNEQFF.

This clonotype was detected ten times or more. The CDR3 reads CASSLAGGTGGSADTQYF. As DNA, the CDR3 is TGCGCCAGCAGCTTGGCTGGCGGGACAGGGGGCAGTGCAGATACGCAGTATTTT. The gene calls are TRBV5-1 and TRBJ2-3; TRBD1 agrees at 12 bases. J gave up 4 bases and V 0 bases, and 9 bases lay outside the gene matches. CDR3 length equals 18 residues. Germline assignment: CDR1 SGHRS and CDR2 YFSETQ.

This clonotype occurred many times. The chain recombines TRBV5-1 with TRBJ2-1; D remains ambiguous. Germline V gene data show CDR1 as SGHRS and CDR2 as YFSETQ. CDR3 length equals 14 residues. V was trimmed by 1 base and J by 5 bases, leaving 10 bases between them. The CDR3 DNA reads as TGCGCCAGCAGCTTGTTTGCGGTAAACAATGAGCAGTTCTTC. Its protein is CASSLFAVNNEQFF.

Notes on this clonotype: A much more abundant neighbour one base away suggests this may be a read error. This likely comes from a read error, as the CDR3 has no conserved phenylalanine or tryptophan at its end. The chain combines TRBV7-9 with TRBJ2-7; 9 bases are shared with TRBD1. The CDR3 contains 17 residues. Germline-derived CDR1 and CDR2 are SEHNR and FQNEAQ (reference sequence). V trimming: 1 base; J trimming: 0 bases; junction bases outside the gene matches: 7. As DNA, the CDR3 is TGTGCCAGCAGCTTAGATGCGGGGACAGGGAGCTCCTACGAGCAGTACCTC. This translates into CASSLDAGTGSSYEQYL.

The chain carries TRBV6-1 and TRBJ2-2, with TRBD2 identical over 16 bases. This CDR3 contains 17 residues. V was clipped by 8 bases and J by 4 bases; unmatched bases: 7. Germline V gene lookup returns CDR1 MNHNS and CDR2 SASEGT. The CDR3, as DNA: TGTGCCAGCTCCGGGACTAGCGGGAGGGCGGGCACCGGGGAGCTGTTTTTT. Encoded protein: CASSGTSGRAGTGELFF.

At least ten counts were recorded for this clonotype. This chain connects TRBV5-1 to TRBJ1-2; D gene unclear. Germline V gene data show CDR1 as SGHRS and CDR2 as YFSETQ. The CDR3 spans 13 residues. V was clipped by 0 bases and J by 7 bases, with 10 bases between them. CDR3 residues: CASSLDRTGGYTF. The DNA of the CDR3 is TGCGCCAGCAGCTTGGACAGAACGGGTGGCTACACCTTC.

In its sample, this clonotype was seen many times. The chain is built from TRBV5-1 and TRBJ1-1; no firm D call. Germline lookup yields CDR1 SGHRS and CDR2 YFSETQ. The CDR3 covers 15 residues. With 1 base removed from V and 0 bases from J, the gap between germline ends came to 10 bases. CDR3 bases: TGCGCCAGCAGCTTGTATCACAATATGAACACTGAAGCTTTCTTT. Translating it yields CASSLYHNMNTEAFF.

This clonotype was counted at least ten times. The rearrangement uses TRBV12-3 or TRBV12-4 and TRBJ2-7; D gene unclear. The V gene lost 3 bases and the J gene lost 5 bases, with 5 bases spanning the gap. The CDR3 covers 11 residues. CDR3 residues: CASSLIDEQYF. In DNA, the CDR3 is TGTGCCAGCAGTTTGATCGACGAGCAGTACTTC.

This clonotype was counted at least ten times. The rearrangement uses TRBV29-1 and TRBJ2-2, with D tentatively TRBD1 (5 bases). The CDR3 consists of 14 residues. From germline, CDR1 is SQVTM and CDR2 ANQGSEA. V was cut by 6 bases and J by 6 bases, with 17 bases left in between. CDR3 region: CSVDSILEPGELFF. The CDR3 DNA reads as TGCAGCGTCGACAGTATCCTGGAACCCGGGGAGCTGTTTTTT.

The chain is built from TRBV29-1 and TRBJ1-2; TRBD1 agrees at 7 bases. The CDR3 spans 15 residues. Trimming cost V 4 bases and J 3 bases; bases outside gene matches: 11. Germline-derived CDR1 and CDR2 are SQVTM and ANQGSEA. The CDR3 DNA reads TGCAGCGTTGCCGAAACAGGGGCCAACCACTATGGCTACACCTTC. It translates to CSVAETGANHYGYTF. Looking up the rest from reference TRBV29-1 and TRBJ1-2 gives the full variable domain: SAVISQKPSRDICQRGTSLTIQCQVDSQVTMMFWYRQQPGQSLTLIATANQGSEATYESGFVIDKFPISRPNLTFSTLTVSNMSPEDSSIYLCSVAETGANHYGYTFGSGTRLTVV.

This clonotype was detected only a few times. The chain couples TRBV28 to TRBJ2-3; TRBD2 aligns across 10 bases. CDR1 and CDR2 (germline): MDHEN, SYDVKM. Trimming removed 8 bases from V and 4 bases from J; junction bases left unmatched: 9. The CDR3 spans 15 residues. CDR3 DNA sequence: TGTGCCAGCTCCTATTTTAGCGGGAGGCCAGATACGCAGTATTTT. Its protein product is CASSYFSGRPDTQYF.

In this sample, this clonotype turned up many times. The chain couples TRBV4-1 to TRBJ2-7; D gene uncertain. Germline CDR1 is MGHRA and CDR2 is YSYEKL. Trimming took off 0 bases at V and 1 base at J, with 7 bases between the two ends. This CDR3 spans 14 amino acids. The CDR3 nucleotides read TGCGCCAGCAGCCAAGATAGGTATTCCTACGAGCAGTACTTC. Amino acids: CASSQDRYSYEQYF.

This clonotype was recorded many times. The rearrangement links TRBV7-2 to TRBJ2-7; D might be TRBD1 (6 bases). Germline V gene data show CDR1 as SGHTA and CDR2 as FQGNSA. The CDR3 length is 12 residues. V lost 6 bases to trimming and J lost 3 bases, with 9 bases between them. As DNA, the CDR3 is TGTGCCAGCAGATCGGACAGCTACGAGCAGTACTTC. Its protein product is CASRSDSYEQYF. Combining the CDR3 with reference TRBV7-2 and TRBJ2-7 gives the whole variable domain GAGVSQSPSNKVTEKGKDVELRCDPISGHTALYWYRQSLGQGLEFLIYFQGNSAPDKSGLPSDRFSAERTGGSVSTLTIQRTQQEDSAVYLCASRSDSYEQYFGPGTRLTVT.

This clonotype was seen at least ten times. The chain joins TRBV12-3 or TRBV12-4 to TRBJ2-5; the match to TRBD1 covers 7 bases. The CDR3 runs 14 residues. V dropped 4 bases and J dropped 3; count of bases not matched to a gene: 5. In DNA, the CDR3 is TGTGCCAGCAGTTCGCTGGGACAGAAAGAGACCCAGTACTTC. As protein: CASSSLGQKETQYF.

This clonotype has at least ten counts. The CDR3 sequence: CASSLGAAASYNEQFF. The CDR3, as DNA: TGTGCCAGCAGCTTAGGGGCCGCCGCTTCCTACAATGAGCAGTTCTTC. This rearrangement joins TRBV7-8 to TRBJ2-1; no reliable D call. The CDR3 extends over 16 amino acids. V dropped 1 base and J dropped 1 base, with 11 bases sitting between them. Germline lookup yields CDR1 SGHVS and CDR2 FQNEAQ.

This clonotype has at least ten counts. The chain uses TRBV12-3 or TRBV12-4 and TRBJ2-6, with a possible D match to TRBD1 (5 bases). This CDR3 contains 13 residues. The CDR3 is CPTSRAGANVLTF. CDR3 DNA: TGTCCCACGAGCAGGGCCGGGGCCAACGTCCTGACTTTC.

V is TRBV7-2 and J is TRBJ2-7, with 8 bases lining up with TRBD2. The CDR3 is made up of 14 amino acids. Germline trimming cut 1 base from V and 2 bases from J; bases unmatched to any gene: 1. Germline V gene data show CDR1 as SGHTA and CDR2 as FQGNSA. As DNA, the CDR3 is TGTGCCAGCAGCTTAGTACTAGCGGCCTACGAGCAGTACTTC. It codes for CASSLVLAAYEQYF.

This clonotype was seen many times. CDR3 sequence reads: CSARDRARQTSRGYTF. In DNA form, the CDR3 reads TGCAGTGCTAGAGATCGGGCGAGACAGACGTCTCGGGGCTACACCTTC. This rearrangement joins TRBV20-1 to TRBJ1-2; TRBD1 might be the D (5 bases). Germline V lookup: CDR1 DFQATT, CDR2 SNEGSKA (reference sequence). This CDR3 spans 16 amino acids. V gave up 0 bases and J gave up 8 bases, with 22 bases separating them.

The sample holds many counts of this clonotype. This rearrangement joins TRBV29-1 to TRBJ1-2; unclear D gene. CDR1 and CDR2 from the germline V gene are SQVTM and ANQGSEA. V dropped 6 bases and J dropped 0 bases, with 11 bases sitting between them. The CDR3 runs 13 residues. The CDR3 DNA reads TGCAGCGTCGCAGGATATTCTAACTATGGCTACACCTTC. This gives the protein CSVAGYSNYGYTF.

V is TRBV6-5 and J is TRBJ1-4, with D perhaps TRBD1 (5 bases). Germline V gene sequence: CDR1 MNHEY, CDR2 SVGAGI. V lost 2 bases, J lost 7 bases, and 11 bases lay in between. The CDR3 totals 14 residues. CDR3 amino acids: CASSYPQGGEKLFF. The DNA for the CDR3 is TGTGCCAGCAGTTACCCCCAGGGAGGTGAAAAACTGTTTTTT.

This clonotype was counted ten times or more. CDR3 amino acids: CASSLSPGSNYGYTF. CDR3 DNA sequence: TGTGCCAGCAGTTTATCGCCAGGATCTAACTATGGCTACACCTTC. The chain couples TRBV27 to TRBJ1-2; D uncertain. CDR3 length: 15 amino acids. The ends were cut back, 0 bases at V and 0 bases at J, with 8 bases in the middle. The germline gives CDR1 MNHEY, CDR2 SMNVEV (reference sequence).

This clonotype was seen many times. This chain connects TRBV29-1 to TRBJ1-3; tentatively, D is TRBD1 (5 bases). The length of the CDR3 is 16 residues. V was clipped by 4 bases and J by 6 bases, with 22 bases between them. CDR1 and CDR2 (germline): SQVTM, ANQGSEA. The CDR3 spells CSVAGGAELWENTIYF. Here the CDR3 DNA reads TGCAGCGTTGCCGGCGGGGCTGAACTCTGGGAAAACACCATATATTTT.

The V and J genes are TRBV20-1 and TRBJ1-6; 9 bases align to TRBD1. The germline V gene has CDR1 DFQATT and CDR2 SNEGSKA (reference sequence). V was clipped by 3 bases and J by 3 bases; unmatched bases: 3. This CDR3 is built from 15 residues. The CDR3 sequence is CSARGQGIYNSPLHF. The CDR3 nucleotides read TGCAGTGCTAGGGGACAGGGAATCTATAATTCACCCCTCCACTTT.

About this clonotype: A much larger clone is a single base away; this may be a read error. This chain uses TRBV28 with TRBJ2-1; 11 nucleotides line up with TRBD2. The length of the CDR3 is 16 residues. CDR1 and CDR2 (germline): MDHEN, SYDVKM. V was clipped by 6 bases and J by 5 bases; unmatched bases: 9. The CDR3 is CASRASLAGANNEQFF. CDR3 nucleotide sequence: TGTGCCAGCAGAGCCTCACTAGCGGGAGCAAACAATGAGCAGTTCTTC. The full variable domain, its missing parts supplied by reference TRBV28 and TRBJ2-1, is DVKVTQSSRYLVKRTGEKVFLECVQDMDHENMFWYRQDPGLGLRLIYFSYDVKMKEKGDIPEGYSVSREKKERFSLILESASTNQTSMYLCASRASLAGANNEQFFGPGTRLTVL.